This TCR beta chain was identified during a study of PD-1 blockade in mismatch repair-deficient tumors. Measured with immunoSEQ multiplex PCR; TCRdb has only the in-frame clones, and not every one. The table records some 130,000 clones, almost 90% of them present only once. Germline values: CDR1 MNHEY, CDR2 SVGAGI. This CDR3 has 15 residues. Between the trimmed V and J ends, which lost 2 bases and 7 bases, there was a span of 14 bases. This clone was found once. Source: peripheral blood, taken just under 74 weeks after starting pembrolizumab. This sequence originates from an adult with mismatch repair-deficient cancer. This rearrangement joins TRBV6-5 to TRBJ1-4; D might be TRBD1 (5 bases). CDR3 amino acids: CASSYRWQGSEKLFF. The CDR3 nucleotides are TGTGCCAGCAGTTACCGTTGGCAGGGAAGTGAAAAACTGTTTTTT.